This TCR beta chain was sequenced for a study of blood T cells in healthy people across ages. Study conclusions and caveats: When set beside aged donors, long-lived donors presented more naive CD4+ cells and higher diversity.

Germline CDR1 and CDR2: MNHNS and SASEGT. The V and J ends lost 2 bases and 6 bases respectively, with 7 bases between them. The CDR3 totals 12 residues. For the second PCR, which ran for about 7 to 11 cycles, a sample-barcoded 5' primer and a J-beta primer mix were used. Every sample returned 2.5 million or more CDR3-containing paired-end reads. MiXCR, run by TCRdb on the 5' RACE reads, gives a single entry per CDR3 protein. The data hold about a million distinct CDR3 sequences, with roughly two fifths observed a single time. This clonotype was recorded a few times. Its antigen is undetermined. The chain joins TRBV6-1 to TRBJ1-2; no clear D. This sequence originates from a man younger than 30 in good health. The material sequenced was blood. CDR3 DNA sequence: TGTGCCAGCAGTGAATGGGGTAATGGCTACACCTTC. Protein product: CASSEWGNGYTF.